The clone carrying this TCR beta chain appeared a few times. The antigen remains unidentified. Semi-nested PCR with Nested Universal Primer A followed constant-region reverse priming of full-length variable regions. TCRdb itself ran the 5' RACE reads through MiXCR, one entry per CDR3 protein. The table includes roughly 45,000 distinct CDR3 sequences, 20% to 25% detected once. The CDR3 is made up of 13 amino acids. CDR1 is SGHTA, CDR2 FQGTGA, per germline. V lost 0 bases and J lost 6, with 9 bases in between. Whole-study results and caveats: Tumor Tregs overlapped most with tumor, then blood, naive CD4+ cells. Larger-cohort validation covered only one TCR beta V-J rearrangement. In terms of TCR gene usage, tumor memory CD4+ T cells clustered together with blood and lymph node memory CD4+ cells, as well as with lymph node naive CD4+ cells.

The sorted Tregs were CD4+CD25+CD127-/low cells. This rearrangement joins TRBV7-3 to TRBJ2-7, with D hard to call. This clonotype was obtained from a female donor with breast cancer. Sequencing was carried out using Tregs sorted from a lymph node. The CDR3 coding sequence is TGTGCCAGCAGCTTAACGTGGATCAGCGAGCAGTACTTC. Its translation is CASSLTWISEQYF.